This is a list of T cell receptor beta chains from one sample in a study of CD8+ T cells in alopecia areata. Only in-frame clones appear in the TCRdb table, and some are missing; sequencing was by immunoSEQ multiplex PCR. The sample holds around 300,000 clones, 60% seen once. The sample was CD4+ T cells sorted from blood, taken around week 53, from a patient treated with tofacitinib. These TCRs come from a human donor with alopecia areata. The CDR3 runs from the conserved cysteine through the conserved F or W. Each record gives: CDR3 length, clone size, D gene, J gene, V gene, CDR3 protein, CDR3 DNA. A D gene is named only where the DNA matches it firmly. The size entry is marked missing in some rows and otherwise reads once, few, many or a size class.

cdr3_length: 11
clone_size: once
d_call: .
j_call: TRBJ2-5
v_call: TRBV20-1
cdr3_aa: CSASEGETQYF
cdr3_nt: TGCAGTGCCAGTGAAGGGGAGACCCAGTACTTC

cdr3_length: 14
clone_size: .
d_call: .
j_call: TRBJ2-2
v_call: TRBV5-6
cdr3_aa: CASSFRGTPGELFF
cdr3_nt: TGTGCCAGCAGCTTCCGCGGGACCCCCGGGGAGCTGTTTTTT

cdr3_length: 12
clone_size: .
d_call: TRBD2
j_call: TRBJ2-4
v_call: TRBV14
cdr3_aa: CASSLASGVQYF
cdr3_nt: TGTGCCAGCAGCCTAGCTAGCGGAGTTCAGTACTTC

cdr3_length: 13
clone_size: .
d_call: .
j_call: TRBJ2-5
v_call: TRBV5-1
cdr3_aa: CASSSGPQETQYF
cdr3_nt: TGCGCCAGCAGCTCGGGACCGCAAGAGACCCAGTACTTC

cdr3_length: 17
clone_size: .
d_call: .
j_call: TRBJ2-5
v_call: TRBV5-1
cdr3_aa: CASSGSPGQGYQETQYF
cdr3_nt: TGCGCCAGCAGCGGATCACCGGGACAAGGTTACCAAGAGACCCAGTACTTC

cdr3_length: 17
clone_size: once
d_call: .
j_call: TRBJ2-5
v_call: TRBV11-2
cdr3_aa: CASSLGIQGSWQETQYF
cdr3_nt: TGTGCCAGCAGCTTAGGGATACAGGGTTCATGGCAAGAGACCCAGTACTTC

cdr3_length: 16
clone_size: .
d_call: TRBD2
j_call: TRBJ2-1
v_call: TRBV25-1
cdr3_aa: CASSEYGLAGGAEQFF
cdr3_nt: TGTGCCAGCAGTGAATACGGACTAGCGGGGGGAGCTGAGCAGTTCTTC

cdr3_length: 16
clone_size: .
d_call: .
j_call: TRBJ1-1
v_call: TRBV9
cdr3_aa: CASSVVGAGMNTEAFF
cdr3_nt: TGTGCCAGCAGCGTAGTTGGGGCAGGGATGAACACTGAAGCTTTCTTT

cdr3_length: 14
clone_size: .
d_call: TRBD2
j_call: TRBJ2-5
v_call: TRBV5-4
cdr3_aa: CASSVGTSGETQYF
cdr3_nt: TGTGCCAGCAGCGTAGGGACTAGCGGAGAGACCCAGTACTTC

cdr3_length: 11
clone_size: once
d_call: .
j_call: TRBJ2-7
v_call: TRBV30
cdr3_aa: CAWSLPNEQYF
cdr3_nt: TGTGCCTGGAGCCTCCCTAACGAGCAGTACTTC

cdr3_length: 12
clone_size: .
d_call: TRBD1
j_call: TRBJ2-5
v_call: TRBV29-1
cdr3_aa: CSVLTGVETQYF
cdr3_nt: TGCAGCGTTTTGACAGGGGTGGAGACCCAGTACTTC

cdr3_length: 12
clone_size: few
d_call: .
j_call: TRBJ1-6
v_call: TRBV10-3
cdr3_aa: CAIRGQGSPLHF
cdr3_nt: TGTGCCATCAGGGGGCAGGGTTCACCCCTCCACTTT

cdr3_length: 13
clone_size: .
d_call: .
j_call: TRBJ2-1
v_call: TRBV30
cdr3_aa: CAWSLREQGRLFF
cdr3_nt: TGTGCCTGGAGCCTCCGTGAACAGGGAAGACTGTTCTTC

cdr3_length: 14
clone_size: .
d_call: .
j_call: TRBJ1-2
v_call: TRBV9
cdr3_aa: CASTSEGGSYGYTF
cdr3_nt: TGTGCCAGCACCTCGGAAGGGGGGTCCTATGGCTACACCTTC

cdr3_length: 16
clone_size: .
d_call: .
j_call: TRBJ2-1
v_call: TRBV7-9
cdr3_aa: CASSLALAVRTNEQFF
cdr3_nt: TGTGCCAGCAGCTTAGCTCTGGCAGTCCGTACCAATGAGCAGTTCTTC

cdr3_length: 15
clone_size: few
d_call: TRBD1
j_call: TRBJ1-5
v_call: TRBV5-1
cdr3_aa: CASSLTGGGGQPQHF
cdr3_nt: TGCGCCAGCAGCCTCACAGGGGGTGGCGGTCAGCCCCAGCATTTT

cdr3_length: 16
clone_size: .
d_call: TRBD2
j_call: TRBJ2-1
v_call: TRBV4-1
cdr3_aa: CASSQDRAGVYNEQFF
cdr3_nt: TGCGCCAGCAGCCAAGACCGAGCGGGGGTTTACAATGAGCAGTTCTTC

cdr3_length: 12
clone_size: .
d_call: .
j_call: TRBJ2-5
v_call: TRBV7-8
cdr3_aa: CASSSYQETQYF
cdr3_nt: TGTGCCAGCAGCTCGTACCAAGAGACCCAGTACTTC

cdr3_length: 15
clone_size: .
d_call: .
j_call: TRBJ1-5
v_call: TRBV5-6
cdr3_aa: CASSPSRWGNQPQHF
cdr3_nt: TGTGCCAGCAGTCCTAGTAGGTGGGGCAATCAGCCCCAGCATTTT

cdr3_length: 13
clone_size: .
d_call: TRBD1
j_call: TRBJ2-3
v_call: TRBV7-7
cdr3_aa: CASSRGQKDTQYF
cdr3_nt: TGTGCTAGCAGCAGGGGACAGAAAGATACGCAGTATTTT

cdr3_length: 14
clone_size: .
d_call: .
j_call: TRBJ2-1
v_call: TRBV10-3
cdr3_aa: CAISESGRAYEQFF
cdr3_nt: TGTGCCATCAGTGAGTCCGGCAGGGCCTATGAGCAGTTCTTC

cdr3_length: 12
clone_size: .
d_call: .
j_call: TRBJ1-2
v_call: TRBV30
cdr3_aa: CAWTTRGYGYTF
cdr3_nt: TGTGCCTGGACCACCAGAGGGTATGGCTACACCTTC

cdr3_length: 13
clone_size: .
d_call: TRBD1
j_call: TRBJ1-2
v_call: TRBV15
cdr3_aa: CATNRGTGYGYTF
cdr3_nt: TGTGCCACCAACAGAGGGACAGGATATGGCTACACCTTC

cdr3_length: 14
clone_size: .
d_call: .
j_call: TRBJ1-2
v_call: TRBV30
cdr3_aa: CACPTRDNLYGYTF
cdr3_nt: TGTGCCTGCCCCACCAGGGACAACCTCTATGGCTACACCTTC

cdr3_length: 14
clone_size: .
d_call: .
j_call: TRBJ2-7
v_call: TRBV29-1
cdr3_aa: CSVGGDRATYEQYF
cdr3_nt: TGCAGCGTTGGAGGGGATCGGGCTACCTACGAGCAGTACTTC

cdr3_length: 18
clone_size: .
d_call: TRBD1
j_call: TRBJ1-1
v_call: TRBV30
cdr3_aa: CAWSAPRDRTNLNTEAFF
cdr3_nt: TGTGCCTGGAGTGCCCCTCGGGACAGGACAAACTTGAACACTGAAGCTTTCTTT

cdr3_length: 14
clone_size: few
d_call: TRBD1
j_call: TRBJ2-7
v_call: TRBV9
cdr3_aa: CASSVGTEPYEQYF
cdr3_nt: TGTGCCAGCAGCGTTGGGACAGAACCCTACGAGCAGTACTTC

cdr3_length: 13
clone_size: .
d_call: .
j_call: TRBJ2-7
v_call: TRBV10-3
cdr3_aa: CAISDHNSYEQYF
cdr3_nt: TGTGCCATCAGTGACCACAACTCCTACGAGCAGTACTTC

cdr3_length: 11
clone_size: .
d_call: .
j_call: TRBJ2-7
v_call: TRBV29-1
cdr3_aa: CSVGTRYEQYF
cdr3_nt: TGCAGCGTTGGAACCCGCTACGAGCAGTACTTC

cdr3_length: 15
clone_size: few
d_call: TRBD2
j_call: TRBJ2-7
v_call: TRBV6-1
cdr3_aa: CASSGLAGGSYEQYF
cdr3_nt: TGTGCCAGCAGTGGACTAGCGGGGGGCTCCTACGAGCAGTACTTC

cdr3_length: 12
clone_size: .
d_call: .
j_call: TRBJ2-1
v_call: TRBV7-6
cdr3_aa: CASSYGGREQFF
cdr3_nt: TGTGCCAGCAGTTACGGGGGGCGAGAGCAGTTCTTC

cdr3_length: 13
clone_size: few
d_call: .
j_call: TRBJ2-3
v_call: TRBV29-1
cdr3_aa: CSARQSSTDTQYF
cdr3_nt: TGCAGCGCACGACAGTCATCCACAGATACGCAGTATTTT

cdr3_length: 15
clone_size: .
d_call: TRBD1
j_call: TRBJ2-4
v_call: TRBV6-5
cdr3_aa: CASSGRQGMLNIQYF
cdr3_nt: TGTGCCAGCAGTGGACGACAGGGGATGTTAAACATTCAGTACTTC

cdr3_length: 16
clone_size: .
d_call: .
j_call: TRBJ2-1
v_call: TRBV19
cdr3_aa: CASSTRPGVLGNEQFF
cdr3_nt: TGTGCCAGTTCAACAAGGCCCGGCGTCTTAGGGAATGAGCAGTTCTTC

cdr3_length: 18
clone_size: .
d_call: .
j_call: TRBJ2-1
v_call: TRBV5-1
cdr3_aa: CASSLARWSTSSYNEQFF
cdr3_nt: TGCGCCAGCAGCTTGGCTCGGTGGAGTACGAGCTCCTACAATGAGCAGTTCTTC

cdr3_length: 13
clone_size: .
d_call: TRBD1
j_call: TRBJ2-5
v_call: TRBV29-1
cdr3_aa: CSAGGQGWETQYF
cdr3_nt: TGCAGCGCGGGGGGACAGGGTTGGGAGACCCAGTACTTC

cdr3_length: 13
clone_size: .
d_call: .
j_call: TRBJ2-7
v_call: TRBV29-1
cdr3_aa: CSAAGTLGYEQYF
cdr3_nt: TGCAGCGCGGCCGGGACTCTAGGCTACGAGCAGTACTTC

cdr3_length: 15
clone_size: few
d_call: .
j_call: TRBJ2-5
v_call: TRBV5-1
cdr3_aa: CASSLEAGAGKTQYF
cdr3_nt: TGCGCCAGCAGCTTGGAGGCAGGCGCGGGAAAGACCCAGTACTTC

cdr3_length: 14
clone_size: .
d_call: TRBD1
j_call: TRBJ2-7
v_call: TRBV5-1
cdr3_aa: CASSRGQGYYEQYF
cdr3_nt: TGCGCCAGCAGCAGAGGACAGGGGTACTACGAGCAGTACTTC

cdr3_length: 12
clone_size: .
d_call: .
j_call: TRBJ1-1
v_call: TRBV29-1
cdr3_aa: CSVTRGNTEAFF
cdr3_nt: TGCAGCGTTACCAGGGGGAACACTGAAGCTTTCTTT

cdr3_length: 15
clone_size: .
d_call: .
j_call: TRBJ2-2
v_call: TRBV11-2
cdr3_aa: CASSFLGLHTGELFF
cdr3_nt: TGTGCCAGCAGCTTTCTGGGACTTCACACCGGGGAGCTGTTTTTT